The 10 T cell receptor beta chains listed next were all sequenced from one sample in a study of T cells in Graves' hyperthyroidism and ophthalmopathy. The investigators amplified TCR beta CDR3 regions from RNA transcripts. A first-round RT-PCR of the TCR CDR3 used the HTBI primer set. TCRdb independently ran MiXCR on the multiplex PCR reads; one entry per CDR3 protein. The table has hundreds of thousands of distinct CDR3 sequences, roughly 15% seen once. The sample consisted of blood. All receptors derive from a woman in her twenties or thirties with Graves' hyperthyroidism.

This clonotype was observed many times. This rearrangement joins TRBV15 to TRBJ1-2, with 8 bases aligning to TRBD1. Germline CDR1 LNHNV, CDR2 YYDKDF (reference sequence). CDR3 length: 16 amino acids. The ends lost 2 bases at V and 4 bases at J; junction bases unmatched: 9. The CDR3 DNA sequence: TGTGCCACCAGCAGAAACTCGGGACAGGTGGTCTATGGCTACACCTTC. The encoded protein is CATSRNSGQVVYGYTF.

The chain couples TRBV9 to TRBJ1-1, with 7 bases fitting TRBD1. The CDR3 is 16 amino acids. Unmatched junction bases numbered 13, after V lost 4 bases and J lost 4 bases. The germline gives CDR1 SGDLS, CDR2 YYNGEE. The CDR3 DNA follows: TGTGCCAGCAGCCCTGCGACAGGGAGGGTGAGCACTGAAGCTTTCTTT. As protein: CASSPATGRVSTEAFF.

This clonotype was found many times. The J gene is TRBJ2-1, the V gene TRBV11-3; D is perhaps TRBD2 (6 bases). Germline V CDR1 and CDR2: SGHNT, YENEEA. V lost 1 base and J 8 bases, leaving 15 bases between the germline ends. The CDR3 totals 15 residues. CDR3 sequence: CASSLVQRVKDEQFF. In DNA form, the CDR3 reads TGTGCCAGCAGCTTAGTCCAGCGGGTGAAGGATGAGCAGTTCTTC.

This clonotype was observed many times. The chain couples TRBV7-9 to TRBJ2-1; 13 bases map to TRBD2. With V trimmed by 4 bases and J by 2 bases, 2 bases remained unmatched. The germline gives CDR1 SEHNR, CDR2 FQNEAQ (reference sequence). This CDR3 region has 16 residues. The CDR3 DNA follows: TGTGCCAGCAGCTCGGGACTAGCGGGACCCTACAATGAGCAGTTCTTC. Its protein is CASSSGLAGPYNEQFF.

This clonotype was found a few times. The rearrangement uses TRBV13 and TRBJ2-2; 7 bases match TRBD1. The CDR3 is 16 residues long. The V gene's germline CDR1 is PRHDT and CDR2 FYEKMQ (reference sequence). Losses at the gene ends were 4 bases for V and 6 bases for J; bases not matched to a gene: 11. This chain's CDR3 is CASSSPSRDSPGELFF. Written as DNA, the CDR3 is TGTGCCAGCAGCTCTCCGTCCCGGGACAGCCCCGGGGAGCTGTTTTTT.

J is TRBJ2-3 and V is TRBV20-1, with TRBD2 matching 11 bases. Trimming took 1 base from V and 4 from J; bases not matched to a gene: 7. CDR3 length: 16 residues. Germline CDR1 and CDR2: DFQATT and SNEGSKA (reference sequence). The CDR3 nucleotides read TGCAGTGCTAGAGCTCTACTAGCGGGAGTGCCAGATACGCAGTATTTT. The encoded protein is CSARALLAGVPDTQYF.

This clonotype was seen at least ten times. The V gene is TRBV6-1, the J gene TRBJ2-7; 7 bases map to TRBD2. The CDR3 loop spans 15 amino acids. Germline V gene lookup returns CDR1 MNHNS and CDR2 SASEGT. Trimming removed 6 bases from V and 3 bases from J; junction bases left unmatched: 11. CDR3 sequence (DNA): TGTGCCAGCAGCCTAAGCGGGATTGATGACTACGAGCAGTACTTC. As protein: CASSLSGIDDYEQYF.

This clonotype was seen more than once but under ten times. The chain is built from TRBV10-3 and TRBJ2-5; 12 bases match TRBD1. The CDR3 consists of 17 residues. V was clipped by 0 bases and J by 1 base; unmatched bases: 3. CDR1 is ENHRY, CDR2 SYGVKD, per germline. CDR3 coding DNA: TGTGCCATCAGTGAGTCATGGGGACAGGGGGCCCAAGAGACCCAGTACTTC. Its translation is CAISESWGQGAQETQYF.

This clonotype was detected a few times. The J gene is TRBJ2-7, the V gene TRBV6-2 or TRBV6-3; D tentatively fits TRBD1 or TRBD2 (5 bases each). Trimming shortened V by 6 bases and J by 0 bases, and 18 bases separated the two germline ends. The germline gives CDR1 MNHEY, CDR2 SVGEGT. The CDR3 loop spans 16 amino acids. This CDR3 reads CASRSLWDRSSYEQYF. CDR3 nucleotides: TGTGCCAGCAGAAGCCTATGGGACCGGAGCTCCTACGAGCAGTACTTC.

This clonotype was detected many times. In DNA form, the CDR3 reads TGCAGTGCTAGAATACAGGGGCGCGGGGCTGAAGCTTTCTTT. It encodes CSARIQGRGAEAFF. V is TRBV20-1 and J is TRBJ1-1; 7 nucleotides line up with TRBD1. This CDR3 has 14 amino acids. Trimming cost V 2 bases and J 6 bases; bases outside gene matches: 9. Germline values: CDR1 DFQATT, CDR2 SNEGSKA (reference sequence).